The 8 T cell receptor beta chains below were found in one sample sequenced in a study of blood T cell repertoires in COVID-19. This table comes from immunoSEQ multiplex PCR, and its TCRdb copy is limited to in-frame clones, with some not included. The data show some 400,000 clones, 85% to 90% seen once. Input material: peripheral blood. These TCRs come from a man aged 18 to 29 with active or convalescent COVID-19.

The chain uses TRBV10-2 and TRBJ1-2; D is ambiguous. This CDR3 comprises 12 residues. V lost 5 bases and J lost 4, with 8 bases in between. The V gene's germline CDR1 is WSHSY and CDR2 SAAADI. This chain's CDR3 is CASSPTPYGYTF. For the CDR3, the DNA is TGCGCCAGCAGTCCGACACCCTATGGCTACACCTTC.

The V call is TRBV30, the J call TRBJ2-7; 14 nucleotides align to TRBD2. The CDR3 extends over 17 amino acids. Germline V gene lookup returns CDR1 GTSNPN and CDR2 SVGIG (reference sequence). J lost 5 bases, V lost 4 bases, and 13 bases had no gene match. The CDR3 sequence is CAWILPGTSGRINEQYF. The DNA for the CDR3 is TGTGCCTGGATCCTCCCCGGGACTAGCGGGAGAATCAACGAGCAGTACTTC.

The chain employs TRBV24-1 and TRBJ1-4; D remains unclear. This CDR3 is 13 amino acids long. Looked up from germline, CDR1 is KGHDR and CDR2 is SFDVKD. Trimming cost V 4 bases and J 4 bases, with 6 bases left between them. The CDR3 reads CATSDSFNEKLFF. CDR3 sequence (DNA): TGTGCCACCAGTGACAGTTTTAATGAAAAACTGTTTTTT.

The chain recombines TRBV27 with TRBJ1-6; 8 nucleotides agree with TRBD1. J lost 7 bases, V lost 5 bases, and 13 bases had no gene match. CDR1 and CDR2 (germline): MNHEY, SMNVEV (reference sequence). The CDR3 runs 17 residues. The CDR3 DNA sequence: TGTGCCAGCAGTGTATTTAGCGGACAGGGTGAGAATTCACCCCTCCACTTT. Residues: CASSVFSGQGENSPLHF.

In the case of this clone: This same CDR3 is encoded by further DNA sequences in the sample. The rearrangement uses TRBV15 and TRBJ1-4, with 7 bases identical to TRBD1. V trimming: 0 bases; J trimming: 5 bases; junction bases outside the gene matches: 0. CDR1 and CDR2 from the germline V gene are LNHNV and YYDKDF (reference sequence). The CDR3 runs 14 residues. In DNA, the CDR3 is TGTGCCACCAGCAGAGAACAGGGGAATGAAAAACTGTTTTTT. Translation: CATSREQGNEKLFF.

CDR3 bases: TGTGCCAGCAGCTTAGATACATTAACCAGGGAAGCTTTCTTT. It is translated as CASSLDTLTREAFF. The V and J genes are TRBV7-9 and TRBJ1-1; D unclear. CDR1 is SEHNR and CDR2 is FQNEAQ in the germline V gene (reference sequence). Trimming removed 1 base from V and 8 bases from J, with 14 bases in between. The CDR3 covers 14 residues.

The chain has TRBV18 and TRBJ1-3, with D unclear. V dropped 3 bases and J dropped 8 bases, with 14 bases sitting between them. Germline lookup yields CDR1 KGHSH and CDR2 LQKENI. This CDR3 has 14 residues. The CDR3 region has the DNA TGTGCCAGCTCACCCGGACCCTCCGGGGACACCATATATTTT. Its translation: CASSPGPSGDTIYF.

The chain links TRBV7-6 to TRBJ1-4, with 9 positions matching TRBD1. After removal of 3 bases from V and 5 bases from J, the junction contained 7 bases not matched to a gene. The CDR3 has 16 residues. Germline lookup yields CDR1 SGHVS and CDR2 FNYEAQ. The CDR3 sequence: CASSFVLTGGNEKLFF. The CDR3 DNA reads TGTGCCAGCAGCTTCGTGCTGACAGGGGGGAATGAAAAACTGTTTTTT. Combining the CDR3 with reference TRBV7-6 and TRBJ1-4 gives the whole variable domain GAGVSQSPRYKVTKRGQDVALRCDPISGHVSLYWYRQALGQGPEFLTYFNYEAQQDKSGLPNDRFSAERPEGSISTLTIQRTEQRDSAMYRCASSFVLTGGNEKLFFGSGTQLSVL.